These 5 T cell receptor beta chains came from one sample sequenced in a study of breast tumors, draining lymph nodes, adjacent tissues. TCRdb used MiXCR to reprocess the multiplex PCR reads, holding one entry per CDR3 protein. The table shows about 180,000 distinct CDR3 sequences, with approximately 33% occurring only once. Samples came from axillary lymph nodes draining the breast cancer. The source material was axillary lymph node tissue. These receptors originate from a female donor with breast cancer. Some clones in this sample may be carry-over from other donors' samples.

The gene calls are TRBV12-5 and TRBJ2-5; the match to TRBD2 covers 13 bases. V lost 6 bases and J lost 1; bases outside the gene matches: 5. The CDR3 length is 16 residues. Germline CDR1 reads LGHNT; CDR2 reads FRNRAP. CDR3 in DNA: TGTGCTAGTGGACTAGCGGGGGGGGCTTTCCAAGAGACCCAGTACTTC. Encoded protein: CASGLAGGAFQETQYF.

This clonotype appeared many times. The chain carries TRBV5-1 and TRBJ2-7, with a weak D call TRBD1 (6 bases). CDR1 SGHRS and CDR2 YFSETQ come from the germline V gene. The CDR3 has 15 amino acids. The ends were cut back, 4 bases at V and 1 base at J, with 15 bases in the middle. DNA of the CDR3: TGCGCCAGCAGCAGGGGCAGGGGTGTGTCCTACGAGCAGTACTTC. This codes for CASSRGRGVSYEQYF. The complete variable domain, with remaining parts taken from reference TRBV5-1 and TRBJ2-7, reads KAGVTQTPRYLIKTRGQQVTLSCSPISGHRSVSWYQQTPGQGLQFLFEYFSETQRNKGNFPGRFSGRQFSNSRSEMNVSTLELGDSALYLCASSRGRGVSYEQYFGPGTRLTVT.

This clonotype was detected many times. V is TRBV2 and J is TRBJ1-2; weak D call: TRBD1 (5 bases). Germline values: CDR1 SNHLY, CDR2 FYNNEI. V was trimmed by 6 bases and J by 4 bases, leaving 9 bases between them. The CDR3 spans 12 residues. Here the CDR3 DNA reads TGTGCCAGCAGGAACGGGGCCTATGGCTACACCTTC. This gives the protein CASRNGAYGYTF.

Many counts were recorded for this clonotype. The chain uses TRBV20-1 and TRBJ2-1, with no clear D. The V gene's germline CDR1 is DFQATT and CDR2 SNEGSKA (reference sequence). This CDR3 spans 15 amino acids. Trimming took 1 base from V and 7 from J, leaving 17 bases between them. The CDR3 sequence: CSARALGRTTNEQFF. CDR3 DNA sequence: TGCAGTGCTAGAGCCCTAGGACGGACGACGAATGAGCAGTTCTTC.

The chain combines TRBV25-1 with TRBJ1-2, with a possible D match to TRBD1 (5 bases). The CDR3 consists of 17 residues. Germline V gene lookup returns CDR1 MGHDK and CDR2 SYGVNS. Trimming took 2 bases from V and 5 from J, leaving 21 bases between them. The CDR3 coding sequence is TGTGCCAGCAGTGAACGGCCCGTCCCAACAGGAGGTTATGGCTACACCTTC. It specifies CASSERPVPTGGYGYTF.